These T cell receptor beta chains were read from a single sample in a study of spatial heterogeneity in lung cancer. TCRdb re-analysed the 5' RACE reads in MiXCR, keeping a single row per CDR3 protein. The sample lists under 50,000 distinct CDR3 sequences, approximately 5.6% occurring once. Sequences were derived from PBMCs, sampled at surgery. The receptors were sampled from a female donor with early-stage non-small cell lung cancer. CDR3s include the opening cysteine and the closing phenylalanine or tryptophan. The order of the fields is CDR3 length, J gene, D gene, V gene, clone size, CDR3 DNA, CDR3 protein. The D gene is left open where the match is weak. Clone size is given for some rows only: seen once, a few or many times, or a class if the clone is expanded.

CDR3 length: 13; J gene: TRBJ2-5; D gene: TRBD1; V gene: TRBV20-1; clone size: NA; CDR3 DNA: TGCAGTGCTAGGGACAGGGACCAAGAGACCCAGTACTTC; CDR3 protein: CSARDRDQETQYF
CDR3 length: 14; J gene: TRBJ1-5; D gene: NA; V gene: TRBV12-3/TRBV12-4; clone size: many; CDR3 DNA: TGTGCCAGCCGCGCAGGGCAGGGGCGGCAGCCCCAGCATTTT; CDR3 protein: CASRAGQGRQPQHF
CDR3 length: 17; J gene: TRBJ1-3; D gene: NA; V gene: TRBV9; clone size: many; CDR3 DNA: TGTGCCAGCAGCGTAGCTCCGGCAGGGTTCCAGGGAAACACCATATATTTT; CDR3 protein: CASSVAPAGFQGNTIYF
CDR3 length: 16; J gene: TRBJ2-1; D gene: TRBD2; V gene: TRBV7-9; clone size: many; CDR3 DNA: TGTGCCAGCAGCTCGCTAGCGGCAACATCCTACAATGAGCAGTTCTTC; CDR3 protein: CASSSLAATSYNEQFF
CDR3 length: 12; J gene: TRBJ2-5; D gene: NA; V gene: TRBV29-1; clone size: many; CDR3 DNA: TGCAGCGTTCTAACTCCTGGGGAGACCCAGTACTTC; CDR3 protein: CSVLTPGETQYF
CDR3 length: 15; J gene: TRBJ2-7; D gene: NA; V gene: TRBV5-5; clone size: many; CDR3 DNA: TGTGCCAGCAGCTTCTTCTCGACAGGGAGGGATCTACAGTACTTC; CDR3 protein: CASSFFSTGRDLQYF
CDR3 length: 16; J gene: TRBJ2-6; D gene: NA; V gene: TRBV7-2; clone size: many; CDR3 DNA: TGTGCCAGCAGCTTTTACGACAGCTCTGGGGCCAACGTCCTGACTTTC; CDR3 protein: CASSFYDSSGANVLTF
CDR3 length: 14; J gene: TRBJ1-4; D gene: NA; V gene: TRBV29-1; clone size: NA; CDR3 DNA: TGCAGCGTTGGTGTCGGACCAACTAATGAAAAACTGTTTTTT; CDR3 protein: CSVGVGPTNEKLFF
CDR3 length: 16; J gene: TRBJ1-4; D gene: NA; V gene: TRBV15; clone size: NA; CDR3 DNA: TGTGCCACCAGCAGAGATTGGGGGGCGGCTAATGAAAAACTGTTTTTT; CDR3 protein: CATSRDWGAANEKLFF
CDR3 length: 13; J gene: TRBJ2-5; D gene: NA; V gene: TRBV6-5; clone size: many; CDR3 DNA: TGTGCCAGCCTCTCAGATCCTGAAGAGACCCAGTACTTC; CDR3 protein: CASLSDPEETQYF
CDR3 length: 17; J gene: TRBJ2-3; D gene: TRBD2; V gene: TRBV4-3; clone size: many; CDR3 DNA: TGCGCCAGCAGCCAAGAAGGGCCTAGCGGGGGGAGATATACGCAGTATTTT; CDR3 protein: CASSQEGPSGGRYTQYF
CDR3 length: 14; J gene: TRBJ1-2; D gene: NA; V gene: TRBV3-1; clone size: many; CDR3 DNA: TGTGCCAGCAGCCCCTTTGGTTTCGACTATGGCTACACCTTC; CDR3 protein: CASSPFGFDYGYTF
CDR3 length: 15; J gene: TRBJ2-4; D gene: NA; V gene: TRBV7-8; clone size: many; CDR3 DNA: TGTGCCAGCAGCTTTGAATTTGGCCGGCAGGGCATTCAGTACTTC; CDR3 protein: CASSFEFGRQGIQYF
CDR3 length: 15; J gene: TRBJ2-7; D gene: NA; V gene: TRBV27; clone size: many; CDR3 DNA: TGTGCCACCAGCGGAGGGGCGGGGACCACCTACGAGCAGTACTTC; CDR3 protein: CATSGGAGTTYEQYF
CDR3 length: 13; J gene: TRBJ1-1; D gene: NA; V gene: TRBV12-3/TRBV12-4; clone size: few; CDR3 DNA: TGTGCCAGCAGACCCTTCGGGGGTCCTGAAGCTTTCTTT; CDR3 protein: CASRPFGGPEAFF
CDR3 length: 12; J gene: TRBJ2-7; D gene: NA; V gene: TRBV2; clone size: NA; CDR3 DNA: TGTGCCAGCCTAAAGAGCTCCTACGAGCAGTACTTC; CDR3 protein: CASLKSSYEQYF
CDR3 length: 14; J gene: TRBJ1-1; D gene: NA; V gene: TRBV5-1; clone size: NA; CDR3 DNA: TGCGCCAGCAGCTTGTTGGGAGCTAACACTGAAGCTTTCTTT; CDR3 protein: CASSLLGANTEAFF
CDR3 length: 12; J gene: TRBJ1-6; D gene: NA; V gene: TRBV28; clone size: few; CDR3 DNA: TGTGCCAGCACCCACAGGACAACTCCCCTCCACTTT; CDR3 protein: CASTHRTTPLHF
CDR3 length: 17; J gene: TRBJ2-2; D gene: TRBD1; V gene: TRBV4-1; clone size: many; CDR3 DNA: TGCGCCAGCAGCCAACGTACAGGGGCCCCGAACAGCGGGGAGCTGTTTTTT; CDR3 protein: CASSQRTGAPNSGELFF
CDR3 length: 12; J gene: TRBJ1-2; D gene: NA; V gene: TRBV7-9; clone size: NA; CDR3 DNA: TGTGCCAGCAGCTTAGCTACAGAGGGCTACACCTTC; CDR3 protein: CASSLATEGYTF
CDR3 length: 14; J gene: TRBJ2-5; D gene: NA; V gene: TRBV6-5; clone size: few; CDR3 DNA: TGTGCCAGCAGTTTTAACAGGGACCAAGAGACCCAGTACTTC; CDR3 protein: CASSFNRDQETQYF
CDR3 length: 13; J gene: TRBJ2-5; D gene: NA; V gene: TRBV12-3/TRBV12-4; clone size: many; CDR3 DNA: TGTGCCTGCAGGAGGTGGGAGGCTGAGACCCAGTACTTC; CDR3 protein: CACRRWEAETQYF
CDR3 length: 12; J gene: TRBJ2-3; D gene: NA; V gene: TRBV5-1; clone size: NA; CDR3 DNA: TGCGCCAGCCCCGGGAACACAGATACGCAGTATTTT; CDR3 protein: CASPGNTDTQYF
CDR3 length: 14; J gene: TRBJ2-1; D gene: TRBD2; V gene: TRBV11-2; clone size: many; CDR3 DNA: TGTGCCAGCAGCTTAGAGCTAGCGGGGGGCCTGGAGTTCTTC; CDR3 protein: CASSLELAGGLEFF
CDR3 length: 13; J gene: TRBJ1-1; D gene: NA; V gene: TRBV5-1; clone size: many; CDR3 DNA: TGCGCCAGCAGCACACAGGGTAACACTGAAGCTTTCTTT; CDR3 protein: CASSTQGNTEAFF
CDR3 length: 16; J gene: TRBJ1-4; D gene: NA; V gene: TRBV9; clone size: NA; CDR3 DNA: TGTGCCAGCAGCGTATCCGGCCGGAACGGTAATGAAAAACTGTTTTTT; CDR3 protein: CASSVSGRNGNEKLFF
CDR3 length: 15; J gene: TRBJ2-7; D gene: NA; V gene: TRBV23-1; clone size: few; CDR3 DNA: TGCGCCAGCAGTCAAAGCCCTGGTTTTGGGACAGAGCAGTACTTC; CDR3 protein: CASSQSPGFGTEQYF
CDR3 length: 15; J gene: TRBJ2-1; D gene: NA; V gene: TRBV6-2/TRBV6-3; clone size: NA; CDR3 DNA: TGTGCCAGCAGGTCACTAGGAGGAGCCTACAATGAGCAGTTCTTC; CDR3 protein: CASRSLGGAYNEQFF
CDR3 length: 14; J gene: TRBJ2-1; D gene: NA; V gene: TRBV9; clone size: few; CDR3 DNA: TGTGCCAGCAGCGTACGTTGGGGAAGGAATGAGCAGTTCTTC; CDR3 protein: CASSVRWGRNEQFF
CDR3 length: 13; J gene: TRBJ2-5; D gene: NA; V gene: TRBV7-9; clone size: medium-sized; CDR3 DNA: TGTGCTACCGATCCGGGTTTCCAAGAGACCCAGTACTTC; CDR3 protein: CATDPGFQETQYF
CDR3 length: 15; J gene: TRBJ1-2; D gene: NA; V gene: TRBV6-1; clone size: NA; CDR3 DNA: TGTGCCAGCAGTGAAGCTACAGGAGTTTTCTATGGCTACACCTTC; CDR3 protein: CASSEATGVFYGYTF
CDR3 length: 14; J gene: TRBJ2-7; D gene: NA; V gene: TRBV5-6; clone size: many; CDR3 DNA: TGTGCCAGCAGCCCAGGGACCGAGGCCTACGAGCAGTACTTC; CDR3 protein: CASSPGTEAYEQYF
CDR3 length: 16; J gene: TRBJ2-1; D gene: TRBD1; V gene: TRBV25-1; clone size: few; CDR3 DNA: TGTGCCAGCAGTGAATGGACAGGGAGCTCCTACAATGAGCAGTTCTTC; CDR3 protein: CASSEWTGSSYNEQFF
CDR3 length: 11; J gene: TRBJ1-1; D gene: NA; V gene: TRBV6-2/TRBV6-3; clone size: NA; CDR3 DNA: TGTGCCAGCAGTTACTCGTTAGGAGCTTTCTTT; CDR3 protein: CASSYSLGAFF
CDR3 length: 14; J gene: TRBJ1-1; D gene: NA; V gene: TRBV11-2; clone size: many; CDR3 DNA: TGTGCCAGCAGCTTAGTGGCGGGGGCTGTTGGAGCTTTCTTT; CDR3 protein: CASSLVAGAVGAFF
CDR3 length: 13; J gene: TRBJ1-5; D gene: NA; V gene: TRBV7-2; clone size: many; CDR3 DNA: TGTGCCAGCAGCTTAAAATTCGGGGGCCCCCAGCATTTT; CDR3 protein: CASSLKFGGPQHF
CDR3 length: 14; J gene: TRBJ1-4; D gene: TRBD1; V gene: TRBV2; clone size: many; CDR3 DNA: TGTGCCAGCACTCCCAACAGGGGGTTTGAAAAACTGTTTTTT; CDR3 protein: CASTPNRGFEKLFF
CDR3 length: 12; J gene: TRBJ2-4; D gene: NA; V gene: TRBV13; clone size: many; CDR3 DNA: TGTGCCAGCAGCTTGGGGACCTCCCATCAGTACTTC; CDR3 protein: CASSLGTSHQYF
CDR3 length: 15; J gene: TRBJ2-5; D gene: TRBD2; V gene: TRBV7-7; clone size: few; CDR3 DNA: TGTGCCAGCAGTCCAAAGCGGGGGGGCCGAGAGACCCAGTACTTC; CDR3 protein: CASSPKRGGRETQYF
CDR3 length: 13; J gene: TRBJ1-1; D gene: NA; V gene: TRBV19; clone size: many; CDR3 DNA: TGTGCCAGTAGTACCTCCATGAACACTGAAGCTTTCTTT; CDR3 protein: CASSTSMNTEAFF
CDR3 length: 14; J gene: TRBJ2-3; D gene: NA; V gene: TRBV5-6; clone size: many; CDR3 DNA: TGTGCCAGCAGCTTCCAACCGCGCACAGATACGCAGTATTTT; CDR3 protein: CASSFQPRTDTQYF
CDR3 length: 13; J gene: TRBJ2-1; D gene: NA; V gene: TRBV7-9; clone size: many; CDR3 DNA: TGTGCCAGCAGCCCCGTGGTGGGAAATGAGCAGTTCTTC; CDR3 protein: CASSPVVGNEQFF
CDR3 length: 13; J gene: TRBJ1-6; D gene: NA; V gene: TRBV18; clone size: medium-sized; CDR3 DNA: TGTGCCAGCTCACCGGGGGGTGAGACACCCCTCCACTTT; CDR3 protein: CASSPGGETPLHF
CDR3 length: 15; J gene: TRBJ1-1; D gene: NA; V gene: TRBV10-3; clone size: many; CDR3 DNA: TGTGCCACCAAGCTCCGGGACACCAAGAACACTGAAGCTTTCTTT; CDR3 protein: CATKLRDTKNTEAFF
CDR3 length: 18; J gene: TRBJ2-6; D gene: TRBD2; V gene: TRBV27; clone size: few; CDR3 DNA: TGTGCCGACCCTCGGGAGGAGATTTCCTCCTCTGGGGCCAACGTCCTGACTTTC; CDR3 protein: CADPREEISSSGANVLTF
CDR3 length: 15; J gene: TRBJ2-1; D gene: TRBD2; V gene: TRBV7-8; clone size: many; CDR3 DNA: TGTGCCAGCAGGCTAACGGGGGGCTCCTACAATGAGCAGTTCTTC; CDR3 protein: CASRLTGGSYNEQFF
CDR3 length: 19; J gene: TRBJ2-4; D gene: NA; V gene: TRBV19; clone size: medium-sized; CDR3 DNA: TGTGCCAGTAGTATAGCCAGAGGGAGACAGTCCGGAGCCAAAAACATTCAGTACTTC; CDR3 protein: CASSIARGRQSGAKNIQYF
CDR3 length: 15; J gene: TRBJ2-2; D gene: NA; V gene: TRBV6-5; clone size: few; CDR3 DNA: TGTGCCAGCAGCACTCCGGGACTCATAACCGGGGAGCTGTTTTTT; CDR3 protein: CASSTPGLITGELFF
CDR3 length: 15; J gene: TRBJ2-1; D gene: NA; V gene: TRBV7-9; clone size: many; CDR3 DNA: TGTGCCAGCAGCCCAGCATGGACTGTAAAGAATGAGCAGTTCTTC; CDR3 protein: CASSPAWTVKNEQFF
CDR3 length: 13; J gene: TRBJ2-5; D gene: TRBD2; V gene: TRBV19; clone size: NA; CDR3 DNA: TGTGCCAGTCAACCGGGACTAGCAGAGACCCAGTACTTC; CDR3 protein: CASQPGLAETQYF